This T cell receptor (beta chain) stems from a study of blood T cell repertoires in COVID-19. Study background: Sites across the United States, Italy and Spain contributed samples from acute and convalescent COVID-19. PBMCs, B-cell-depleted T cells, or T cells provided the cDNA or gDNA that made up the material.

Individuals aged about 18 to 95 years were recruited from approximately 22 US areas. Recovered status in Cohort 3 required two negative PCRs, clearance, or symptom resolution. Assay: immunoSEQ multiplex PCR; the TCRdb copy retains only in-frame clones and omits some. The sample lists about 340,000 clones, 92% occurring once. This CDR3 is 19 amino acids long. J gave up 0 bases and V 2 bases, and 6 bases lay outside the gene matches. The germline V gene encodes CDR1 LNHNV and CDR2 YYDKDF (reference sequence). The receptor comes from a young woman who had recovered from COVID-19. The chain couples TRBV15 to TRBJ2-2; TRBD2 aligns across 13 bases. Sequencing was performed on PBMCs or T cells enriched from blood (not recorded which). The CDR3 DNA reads TGTGCCACCAGCAGAAGGGGACTAGCGGGGTCGACGAACACCGGGGAGCTGTTTTTT. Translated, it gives CATSRRGLAGSTNTGELFF.